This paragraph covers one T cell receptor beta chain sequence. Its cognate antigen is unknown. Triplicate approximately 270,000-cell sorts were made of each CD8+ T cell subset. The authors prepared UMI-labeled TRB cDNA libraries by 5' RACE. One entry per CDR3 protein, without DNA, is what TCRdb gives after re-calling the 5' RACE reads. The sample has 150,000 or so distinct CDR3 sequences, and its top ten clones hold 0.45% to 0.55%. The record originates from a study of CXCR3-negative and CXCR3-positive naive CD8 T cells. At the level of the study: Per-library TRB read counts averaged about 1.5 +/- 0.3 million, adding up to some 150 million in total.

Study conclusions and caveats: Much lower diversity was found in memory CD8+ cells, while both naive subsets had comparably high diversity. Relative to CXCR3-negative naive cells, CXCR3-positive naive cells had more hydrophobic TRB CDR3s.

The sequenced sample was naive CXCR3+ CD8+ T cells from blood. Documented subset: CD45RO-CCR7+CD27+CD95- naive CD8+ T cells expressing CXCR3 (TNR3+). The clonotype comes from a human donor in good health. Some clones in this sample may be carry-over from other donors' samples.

The CDR3 spells CASSQDVGGRNTDTQYF. This chain connects TRBV4-2 to TRBJ2-3; TCRdb selects TRBD2, and the lack of DNA leaves this call unchecked. The CDR3 covers 17 residues. The germline V gene encodes CDR1 LGHNA and CDR2 YNFKEQ.